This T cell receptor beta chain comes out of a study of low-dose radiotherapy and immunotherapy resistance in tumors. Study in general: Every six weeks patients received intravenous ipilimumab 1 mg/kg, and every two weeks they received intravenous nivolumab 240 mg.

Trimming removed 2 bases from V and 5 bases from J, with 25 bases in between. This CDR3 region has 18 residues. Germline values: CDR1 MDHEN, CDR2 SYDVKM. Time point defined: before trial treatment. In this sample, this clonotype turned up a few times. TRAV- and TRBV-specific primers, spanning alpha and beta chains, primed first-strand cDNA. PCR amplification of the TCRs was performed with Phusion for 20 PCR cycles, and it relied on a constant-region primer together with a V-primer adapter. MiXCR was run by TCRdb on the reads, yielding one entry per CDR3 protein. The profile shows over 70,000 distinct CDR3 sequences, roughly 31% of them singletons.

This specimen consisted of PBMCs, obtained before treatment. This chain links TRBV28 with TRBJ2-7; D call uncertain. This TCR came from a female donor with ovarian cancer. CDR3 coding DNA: TGTGCCAGCAGTTTAATGGGCAACAACCTAGGGTTCCTGCACGAGCAGTACTTC. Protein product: CASSLMGNNLGFLHEQYF.